One sample yielded the 27 T cell receptor beta chains listed below, sequenced in a study of CD8+CD57+ T cells in acquired aplastic anemia. Using genomic DNA as the template, TCR beta VDJ and CDR3 profiling was carried out. TCRdb re-called the reads with MiXCR, one entry per CDR3 protein. This sample has about 180,000 distinct CDR3 sequences; about 60% occur once, and the top ten carry 42%. For sequencing, patients were chosen who had shown expansion of CD8+CD57+ cells by flow cytometry. The specimen sequenced was sorted CD4+, CD8+, or CD8+CD57+ T cells (not recorded which) from PBMCs. The receptor source for this set is a human donor with aplastic anemia.

In this sample, this clonotype turned up a few times. The chain recombines TRBV9 with TRBJ2-3, with 11 bases that match TRBD2. The CDR3 is made up of 14 amino acids. With V trimmed by 2 bases and J by 6 bases, 2 bases remained unmatched. CDR1 and CDR2 (germline): SGDLS, YYNGEE. This chain's CDR3 is CASSVSGGADTQYF. DNA for the CDR3: TGTGCCAGCAGCGTTAGCGGGGGGGCTGATACGCAGTATTTT.

This clonotype was counted only a few times. The chain combines TRBV5-1 with TRBJ1-1; no clear D. With 1 base removed from V and 0 bases from J, the gap between germline ends came to 10 bases. CDR3 length: 15 residues. Germline V gene lookup returns CDR1 SGHRS and CDR2 YFSETQ. CDR3 sequence reads: CASSLYSSMNTEAFF. CDR3 DNA sequence: TGCGCCAGCAGCTTGTATAGCAGCATGAACACTGAAGCTTTCTTT.

This clonotype was recorded at least ten times. The CDR3 spells CASRLAGQEEEAQYF. The CDR3 coding sequence is TGTGCAAGTCGCTTAGCGGGACAGGAGGAAGAGGCCCAGTACTTC. V usage is TRBV12-2 and J usage is TRBJ2-5; the table's TRBD1 call for D was not verified on the DNA. TRBV12-2 corresponds to a pseudogene. The CDR3 contains 15 residues.

This rearrangement joins TRBV20-1 to TRBJ2-3; unclear D gene. CDR1 and CDR2 from the germline V gene are DFQATT and SNEGSKA (reference sequence). This CDR3 spans 11 amino acids. V lost 4 bases, J lost 4 bases, and 6 bases lay in between. CDR3 DNA: TGCAGTGCTAACCGGGCAGATACGCAGTATTTT. This translates into CSANRADTQYF.

The DNA for the CDR3 is TGTGCCAGCAGCGTAGTGACAGGGTTTAAAGCTTTCTTT. Translated: CASSVVTGFKAFF. The chain uses TRBV9 and TRBJ1-1, with TRBD1 matching over 7 bases. Trimming took 0 bases from V and 9 from J; bases not matched to a gene: 5. Germline CDR1 and CDR2: SGDLS and YYNGEE. The CDR3 runs to 13 residues.

The count of this clonotype is one. This chain links TRBV7-3 with TRBJ2-7, with D possibly TRBD1 on 5 matching bases. From germline, CDR1 is SGHTA and CDR2 FQGTGA. The germline V and J ends were trimmed by 5 bases and 2 bases, with 13 bases remaining between them. This CDR3 has 14 amino acids. As DNA, the CDR3 is TGTGCCAGCAGCCAGACAGATCATCCCTACGAGCAGTACTTC. This gives the protein CASSQTDHPYEQYF.

This clonotype was observed a few times. The chain recombines TRBV30 with TRBJ2-2; 10 bases are a match to TRBD2. The CDR3 loop spans 13 amino acids. Germline V gene sequence: CDR1 GTSNPN, CDR2 SVGIG (reference sequence). With 8 bases clipped from V and 6 bases from J, the junction kept 6 bases outside the gene matches. CDR3 sequence (DNA): TGTGCCAGTACTAGCGGGGAGGCCGGGGAGCTGTTTTTT. Translating gives CASTSGEAGELFF.

As concerns this clonotype: The germline gene is not matched at one end of the junction; a read error may be the cause. The chain links TRBV7-7 to TRBJ2-5; 7 nucleotides align to TRBD1. The germline CDR1 and CDR2 sequences are SSHAT and FNYEAQ (reference sequence). This CDR3 region has 15 residues. In nucleotides, the CDR3 is TGTGCTAGCAGCCAAAACAGGGGCCTCCAAGAGACCCAGTACTTC. This sequence encodes CASSQNRGLQETQYF.

This sequence joins TRBV7-9 and TRBJ2-3, with a tentative D call TRBD2 (6 bases). CDR1 is SEHNR, CDR2 FQNEAQ, per germline (reference sequence). Trimming cost V 2 bases and J 9 bases, with 30 bases left between them. This CDR3 contains 19 residues. This chain's CDR3 is CASSLYTRGLGGAWQTQYF. Here the CDR3 DNA reads TGTGCCAGCAGCTTATATACTAGGGGCCTAGGCGGGGCCTGGCAGACGCAGTATTTT.

Many counts were recorded for this clonotype. The genes are TRBV6-6 and TRBJ2-3; D perhaps matches TRBD2 (6 bases). From germline, CDR1 is MNHNY and CDR2 SVGAGI (reference sequence). The V and J ends lost 2 bases and 2 bases respectively, with 8 bases between them. The CDR3 runs to 14 residues. The CDR3 DNA follows: TGTGCCAGCAGTTACACGGGGGTCACAGATACGCAGTATTTT. This encodes CASSYTGVTDTQYF.

The V gene is TRBV2, the J gene TRBJ2-1; D may be TRBD2 (6 bases). Trimming stripped 1 base from V and 8 bases from J, with 12 bases between. This CDR3 has 14 amino acids. CDR1 SNHLY and CDR2 FYNNEI come from the germline V gene. CDR3 DNA: TGTGCCAGCAGTGAAGTTCGGGACTCCGATGAGCAGTTCTTC. Translation gives CASSEVRDSDEQFF. The variable domain in full, completed from reference TRBV2 and TRBJ2-1, reads EPEVTQTPSHQVTQMGQEVILRCVPISNHLYFYWYRQILGQKVEFLVSFYNNEISEKSEIFDDQFSVERPDGSNFTLKIRSTKLEDSAMYFCASSEVRDSDEQFFGPGTRLTVL.

V gene TRBV9 combines with J gene TRBJ2-3; perhaps TRBD1 as D (6 bases). V was trimmed by 4 bases and J by 1 base, leaving 13 bases between them. The CDR3 is 15 residues long. Germline V CDR1 and CDR2: SGDLS, YYNGEE. The CDR3, as DNA: TGTGCCAGCAGCCAGGGGATCGGGCGCACAGATACGCAGTATTTT. It encodes CASSQGIGRTDTQYF.

The chain recombines TRBV14 with TRBJ2-3; no definite D call. CDR1 is SGHDN and CDR2 is FVKESK in the germline V gene. The CDR3 is 16 amino acids. The V end lost 1 base, the J end lost 0 bases, and 11 bases lay between the germline ends. CDR3 amino acids: CASSQATAASTDTQYF. In DNA, the CDR3 is TGTGCCAGCAGCCAAGCCACGGCAGCTAGCACAGATACGCAGTATTTT.

This clonotype was observed at least ten times. This chain uses TRBV25-1 with TRBJ2-2; weak D call: TRBD2 (7 bases). Germline CDR1 MGHDK, CDR2 SYGVNS. Deletions cut 3 bases from V and 4 bases from J, with 15 bases between. The CDR3 has 16 residues. CDR3 sequence (DNA): TGTGCCAGCAGTGATCCGGGGGGCGGCGCCACCGGGGAGCTGTTTTTT. Translation: CASSDPGGGATGELFF.

The chain employs TRBV20-1 and TRBJ2-5, with 11 bases lining up with TRBD1. Germline CDR1 DFQATT, CDR2 SNEGSKA (reference sequence). The CDR3 is 17 residues long. The V and J ends lost 1 base and 4 bases, in that order; junction bases with no gene match: 11. CDR3 sequence: CSARVGTGGQGAETQYF. The CDR3 nucleotides read TGCAGTGCTAGAGTGGGTACCGGTGGACAGGGGGCAGAGACCCAGTACTTC.

This rearrangement joins TRBV7-3 to TRBJ1-4; D gene unclear. Germline lookup yields CDR1 SGHTA and CDR2 FQGTGA. The ends were cut back, 9 bases at V and 7 bases at J, with 9 bases in the middle. CDR3 length: 11 residues. The CDR3 here is CASERGEKLFF. The CDR3 DNA is TGTGCCAGTGAGAGAGGTGAAAAACTGTTTTTT.

V usage is TRBV29-1 and J usage is TRBJ2-1, with 8 bases lining up with TRBD2. Germline loops: CDR1 SQVTM, CDR2 ANQGSEA. This CDR3 comprises 14 residues. V was pared by 4 bases and J by 2 bases, with 4 bases of the junction left unmatched. The CDR3 spells CSVGREVPYNEQFF. CDR3 DNA: TGCAGCGTTGGGCGGGAGGTACCCTACAATGAGCAGTTCTTC.

The chain couples TRBV2 to TRBJ1-5; perhaps TRBD1 as D (5 bases). This CDR3 is built from 16 residues. The germline V gene has CDR1 SNHLY and CDR2 FYNNEI. The germline V and J ends were trimmed by 4 bases and 1 base, with 14 bases remaining between them. The CDR3 coding sequence is TGTGCCAGCAGTGGTAGGGGAACGGGGAGCAATCAGCCCCAGCATTTT. It encodes CASSGRGTGSNQPQHF. The complete variable domain, with remaining parts taken from reference TRBV2 and TRBJ1-5, reads EPEVTQTPSHQVTQMGQEVILRCVPISNHLYFYWYRQILGQKVEFLVSFYNNEISEKSEIFDDQFSVERPDGSNFTLKIRSTKLEDSAMYFCASSGRGTGSNQPQHFGDGTRLSIL.

The chain recombines TRBV7-9 with TRBJ2-7, with TRBD1 matching over 10 bases. Germline V gives CDR1 SEHNR, CDR2 FQNEAQ (reference sequence). The CDR3 runs 14 residues. V was clipped by 5 bases and J by 7 bases; unmatched bases: 8. The CDR3 region is CASSRGDRGGEQYF. Written as DNA, the CDR3 is TGTGCCAGCAGCCGGGGGGACAGGGGTGGAGAGCAGTACTTC.

This chain joins TRBV20-1 and TRBJ1-5; 7 nucleotides line up with TRBD1. The CDR3 has 14 residues. J was trimmed by 5 bases and V by 1 base; bases with no gene match: 5. CDR1 is DFQATT, CDR2 SNEGSKA, per germline (reference sequence). CDR3 residues: CSARGTGVYQPQHF. CDR3 sequence (DNA): TGCAGTGCTAGAGGAACAGGGGTGTATCAGCCCCAGCATTTT.

The count of this clonotype is one. This sequence joins TRBV7-9 and TRBJ2-5; a weak D match, TRBD2 (5 bases). CDR3 length: 14 residues. The germline gives CDR1 SEHNR, CDR2 FQNEAQ (reference sequence). V lost 4 bases, J lost 1 base, and 10 bases lay in between. For the CDR3, the DNA is TGTGCCAGCAGCTACGGACTCGTCCAAGAGACCCAGTACTTC. This gives the protein CASSYGLVQETQYF.

The chain combines TRBV5-1 with TRBJ2-7, with 13 bases that match TRBD2. CDR1 and CDR2 from the germline V gene are SGHRS and YFSETQ. J gave up 2 bases and V 1 base, and 6 bases lay outside the gene matches. This CDR3 has 17 residues. CDR3 sequence reads: CASSLTVGTSGTYEQYF. The CDR3 DNA reads TGCGCCAGCAGCTTGACCGTAGGGACTAGCGGGACCTACGAGCAGTACTTC.

This chain links TRBV9 with TRBJ1-6; 7 bases fit TRBD1. Germline CDR1 reads SGDLS; CDR2 reads YYNGEE. The junction had 5 bases not matched to a gene; V was cut back by 3 bases and J by 8 bases. This CDR3 has 14 amino acids. The CDR3 region is CASSEGAGDSPLHF. DNA of the CDR3: TGTGCCAGCAGCGAGGGGGCAGGGGATTCACCCCTCCACTTT.

A remark on this clonotype: One end of the junction varies from germline; a read error may be responsible. This rearrangement joins TRBV20-1 to TRBJ1-6; 9 bases line up with TRBD1. CDR3 length: 13 residues. The germline CDR1 and CDR2 sequences are DFQATT and SNEGSKA (reference sequence). The CDR3 is CSALGQGESPPHF. CDR3 sequence (DNA): TGCAGTGCGCTGGGACAGGGTGAATCACCCCCCCACTTT.

The CDR3 reads CASSPGQGTLNTEAFF. CDR3 coding DNA: TGTGCCAGCAGCCCGGGACAGGGGACCTTGAACACTGAAGCTTTCTTT. The chain carries TRBV7-9 and TRBJ1-1; TRBD1 aligns across 10 bases. V shed 5 bases and J 0 bases; nucleotides not matched to a gene: 6. This CDR3 is built from 16 residues. The germline gives CDR1 SEHNR, CDR2 FQNEAQ (reference sequence).

In this sample, this clonotype turned up a few times. V is TRBV10-3 and J is TRBJ2-7; 7 nucleotides align to TRBD1. CDR1 is ENHRY, CDR2 SYGVKD, per germline. This CDR3 is built from 14 residues. V was pared by 6 bases and J by 0 bases, with 5 bases of the junction left unmatched. In DNA, the CDR3 is TGTGCCATCAGGCCTGGACAGGTCTCCTACGAGCAGTACTTC. It is translated as CAIRPGQVSYEQYF.

This sequence joins TRBV10-3 and TRBJ2-7; 9 bases match TRBD2. Germline CDR1 ENHRY, CDR2 SYGVKD. This CDR3 is 15 amino acids long. V shed 7 bases, J shed 2 bases, and the junction held 9 bases outside the gene matches. CDR3 nucleotide sequence: TGTGCCATCATCACACAGCGGGAGGAACCCTACGAGCAGTACTTC. Translation gives CAIITQREEPYEQYF.